This T cell receptor beta chain was obtained from a study of cytomegalovirus exposure and HLA in healthy donors. Vbeta (60) and Jbeta (13) primers were used in the PCR. Profiled with immunoSEQ multiplex PCR; TCRdb holds only in-frame clones, not every one. The table lists some 150,000 clones, approximately 77% of them singletons. V was shortened by 0 bases and J by 0 bases, with 12 bases between the two germline ends. The CDR3 spans 16 residues. Germline CDR1 SGHRS, CDR2 YFSETQ. The sequencing sample was made of PBMCs. The genes are TRBV5-1 and TRBJ1-1, with no clear D. The source is a woman aged 35 to 49 in good health and CMV-seronegative. In nucleotides, the CDR3 is TGCGCCAGCAGCTTGGCCCAAACAGTTATGAACACTGAAGCTTTCTTT. Encoded protein: CASSLAQTVMNTEAFF.